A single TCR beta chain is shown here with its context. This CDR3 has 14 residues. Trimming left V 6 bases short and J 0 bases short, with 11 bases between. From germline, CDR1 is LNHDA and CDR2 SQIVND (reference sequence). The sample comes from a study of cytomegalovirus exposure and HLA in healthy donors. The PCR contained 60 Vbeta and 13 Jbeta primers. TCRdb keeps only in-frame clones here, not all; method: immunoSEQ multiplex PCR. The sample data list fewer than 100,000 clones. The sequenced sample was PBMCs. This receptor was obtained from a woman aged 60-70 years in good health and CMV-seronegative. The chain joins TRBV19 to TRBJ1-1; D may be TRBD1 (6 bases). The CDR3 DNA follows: TGTGCCAGTAGGACAGGTGTCATGAACACTGAAGCTTTCTTT. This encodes CASRTGVMNTEAFF.